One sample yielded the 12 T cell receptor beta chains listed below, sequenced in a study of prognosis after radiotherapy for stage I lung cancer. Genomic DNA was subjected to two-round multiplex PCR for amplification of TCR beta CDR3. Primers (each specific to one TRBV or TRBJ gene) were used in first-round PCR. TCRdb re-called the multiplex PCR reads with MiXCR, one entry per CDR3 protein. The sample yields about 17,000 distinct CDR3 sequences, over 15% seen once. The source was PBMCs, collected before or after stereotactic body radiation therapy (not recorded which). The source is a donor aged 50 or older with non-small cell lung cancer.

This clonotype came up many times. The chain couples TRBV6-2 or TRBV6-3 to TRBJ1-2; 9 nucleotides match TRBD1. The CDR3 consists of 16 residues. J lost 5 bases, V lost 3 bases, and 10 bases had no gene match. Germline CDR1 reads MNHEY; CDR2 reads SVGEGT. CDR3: CASSYGQGTTIYGYTF. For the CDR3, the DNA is TGTGCCAGCAGTTATGGACAGGGGACGACTATATATGGCTACACCTTC.

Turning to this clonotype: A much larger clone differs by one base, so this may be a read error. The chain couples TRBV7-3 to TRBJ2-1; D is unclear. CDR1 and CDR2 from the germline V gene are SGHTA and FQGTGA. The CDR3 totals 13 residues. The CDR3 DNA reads TGTGCCAGCAGCTTACAACAGTACAATGAGCAGCTCTTC. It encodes CASSLQQYNEQLF.

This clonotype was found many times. The CDR3 DNA reads as TGTGCCAGCAGCTTATCGGGGGTCACTGAAGCTTTCTTT. This gives the protein CASSLSGVTEAFF. This sequence joins TRBV7-3 and TRBJ1-1, with D possibly matching TRBD1 (5 bases). From germline, CDR1 is SGHTA and CDR2 FQGTGA. V gave up 2 bases and J gave up 4 bases, with 8 bases separating them. The CDR3 totals 13 residues.

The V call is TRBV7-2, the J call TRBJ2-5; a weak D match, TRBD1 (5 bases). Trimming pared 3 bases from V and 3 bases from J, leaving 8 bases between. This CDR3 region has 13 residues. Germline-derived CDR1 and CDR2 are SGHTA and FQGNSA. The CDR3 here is CASSFGHKETQYF. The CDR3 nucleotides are TGTGCCAGCAGCTTTGGACATAAAGAGACCCAGTACTTC.

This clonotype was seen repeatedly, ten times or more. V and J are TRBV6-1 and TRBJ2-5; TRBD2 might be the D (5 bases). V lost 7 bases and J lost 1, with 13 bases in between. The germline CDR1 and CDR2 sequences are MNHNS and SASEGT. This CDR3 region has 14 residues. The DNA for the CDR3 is TGTGCCAGCATGATCGACTACCCCCAAGAGACCCAGTACTTC. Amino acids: CASMIDYPQETQYF.

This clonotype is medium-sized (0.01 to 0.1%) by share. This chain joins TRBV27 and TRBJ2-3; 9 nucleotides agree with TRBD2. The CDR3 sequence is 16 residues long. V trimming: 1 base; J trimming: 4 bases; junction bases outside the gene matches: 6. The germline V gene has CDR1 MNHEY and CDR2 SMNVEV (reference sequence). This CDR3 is CASSLLAGGLSDTQYF. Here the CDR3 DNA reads TGTGCCAGCAGTTTATTGGCGGGGGGGCTCTCAGATACGCAGTATTTT.

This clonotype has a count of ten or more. The CDR3 DNA is TGTGCCGCGGGGACTAGCGGGTCCTACGAGCAGTACTTC. It translates to CAAGTSGSYEQYF. The chain recombines TRBV28 with TRBJ2-7; 12 bases agree with TRBD2. The germline CDR1 and CDR2 sequences are MDHEN and SYDVKM. Trimming removed 11 bases from V and 1 base from J; junction bases left unmatched: 3. This CDR3 region has 13 residues.

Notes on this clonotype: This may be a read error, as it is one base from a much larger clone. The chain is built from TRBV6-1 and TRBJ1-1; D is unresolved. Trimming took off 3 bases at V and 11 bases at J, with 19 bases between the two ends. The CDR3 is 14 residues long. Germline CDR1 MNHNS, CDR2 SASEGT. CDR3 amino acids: CASSDTGFTLSAFF. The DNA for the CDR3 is TGTGCCAGCAGTGACACGGGTTTCACCCTGTCGGCTTTCTTT.

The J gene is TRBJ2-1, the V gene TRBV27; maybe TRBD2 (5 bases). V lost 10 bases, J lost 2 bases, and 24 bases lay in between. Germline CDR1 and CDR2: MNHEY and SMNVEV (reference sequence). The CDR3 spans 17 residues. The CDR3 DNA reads TGTGCCATCCCCTCAGCCGGAGGAGCGCAGACCTACAATGAGCAGTTCTTC. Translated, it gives CAIPSAGGAQTYNEQFF.

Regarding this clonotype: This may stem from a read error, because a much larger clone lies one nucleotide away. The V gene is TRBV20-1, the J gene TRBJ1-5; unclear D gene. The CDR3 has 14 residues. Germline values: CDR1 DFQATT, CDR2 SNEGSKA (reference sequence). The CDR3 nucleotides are TGCAATGCTGTCCCTAGTTATAGCAATCAGCCCCAGCATTTT. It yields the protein CNAVPSYSNQPQHF.

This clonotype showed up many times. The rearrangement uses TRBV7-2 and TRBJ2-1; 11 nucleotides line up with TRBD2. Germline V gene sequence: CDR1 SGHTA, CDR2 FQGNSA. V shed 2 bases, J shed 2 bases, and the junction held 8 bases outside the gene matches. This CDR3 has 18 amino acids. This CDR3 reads CASSLISGRAKAYNEQFF. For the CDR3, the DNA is TGTGCCAGCAGCTTAATTAGCGGGAGGGCCAAAGCCTACAATGAGCAGTTCTTC.

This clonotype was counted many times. The chain's CDR3 is CASSLAGTGGGYGYTF. The CDR3 region has the DNA TGTGCCAGCAGCTTAGCAGGGACAGGGGGGGGCTATGGCTACACCTTC. The chain recombines TRBV7-9 with TRBJ1-2; TRBD1 matches 11 bases. V was pared by 0 bases and J by 4 bases, with 4 bases of the junction left unmatched. Germline CDR1 SEHNR, CDR2 FQNEAQ (reference sequence). The CDR3 spans 16 residues.